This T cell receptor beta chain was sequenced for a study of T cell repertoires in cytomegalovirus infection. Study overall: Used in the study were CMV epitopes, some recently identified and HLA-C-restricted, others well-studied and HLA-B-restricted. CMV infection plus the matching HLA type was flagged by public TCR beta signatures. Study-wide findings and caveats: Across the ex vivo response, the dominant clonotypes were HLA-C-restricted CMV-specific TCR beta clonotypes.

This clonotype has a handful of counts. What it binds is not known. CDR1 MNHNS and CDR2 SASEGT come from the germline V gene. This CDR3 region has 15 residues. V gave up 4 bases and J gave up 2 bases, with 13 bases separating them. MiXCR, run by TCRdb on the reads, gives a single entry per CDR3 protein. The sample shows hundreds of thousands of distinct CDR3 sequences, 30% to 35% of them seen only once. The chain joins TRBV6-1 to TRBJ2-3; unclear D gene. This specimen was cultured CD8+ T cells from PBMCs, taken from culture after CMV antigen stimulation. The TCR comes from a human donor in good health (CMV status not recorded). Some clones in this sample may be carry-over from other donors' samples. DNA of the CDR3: TGTGCCAGCAGTGCCGGACGGAGCGCCACAGATACGCAGTATTTT. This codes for CASSAGRSATDTQYF.